Below are 18 T cell receptor beta chains sequenced from a single sample in a study of blood T cells in healthy people across ages. A second about 7 to 11 cycle PCR used barcoded and J-beta primers. TCRdb passed the 5' RACE reads through MiXCR, listing each CDR3 protein once. In the table there are about 730,000 distinct CDR3 sequences, roughly 44% of which are singletons. Input material: blood. The origin of the receptors is a woman aged 55-75 years in good health.

The chain combines TRBV6-1 with TRBJ2-3; no reliable D call. Germline CDR1 and CDR2: MNHNS and SASEGT. Trimming removed 2 bases at V and 3 bases at J, with 15 bases between. The CDR3 length is 16 residues. The CDR3: CASSESVALGTDTQYF. DNA of the CDR3: TGTGCCAGCAGTGAATCGGTAGCTCTTGGGACAGATACGCAGTATTTT.

The V and J genes are TRBV3-1 and TRBJ2-1; D may match TRBD1 or TRBD2 (6 bases each). The length of the CDR3 is 15 residues. Per the germline V gene, CDR1 is LGHDT and CDR2 is YNNKEL (reference sequence). With 3 bases removed from V and 5 bases from J, the gap between germline ends came to 14 bases. The CDR3 DNA reads TGTGCCAGCAGCCAGCTCGGGGGCGGGAACAATGAGCAGTTCTTC. This codes for CASSQLGGGNNEQFF.

V gene TRBV10-3 combines with J gene TRBJ2-4; the match to TRBD1 covers 10 bases. V trimming: 10 bases; J trimming: 0 bases; junction bases outside the gene matches: 12. The CDR3 runs to 17 residues. The germline gives CDR1 ENHRY, CDR2 SYGVKD. In DNA form, the CDR3 reads TGTGCCACCAAGACCGGGACAGGGGAGCTAGCCAAAAACATTCAGTACTTC. It yields the protein CATKTGTGELAKNIQYF.

This clonotype was found many times. This chain links TRBV7-9 with TRBJ2-5; D gene uncertain. V shed 5 bases and J shed 4 bases, with 5 bases lying between them. CDR3 length: 11 amino acids. Looked up from germline, CDR1 is SEHNR and CDR2 is FQNEAQ (reference sequence). CDR3 coding DNA: TGTGCCAGCAGCGAGCGAGAGACCCAGTACTTC. Protein sequence: CASSERETQYF.

A few counts support this clonotype. The chain carries TRBV10-3 and TRBJ2-2; D could derive from TRBD1 or TRBD2 (6 bases each). Germline lookup yields CDR1 ENHRY and CDR2 SYGVKD. CDR3 length equals 15 residues. V was shortened by 8 bases and J by 1 base, with 14 bases between the two germline ends. This CDR3 is CAIHPGGLNTGELFF. The DNA of the CDR3 is TGTGCCATCCACCCCGGGGGCCTGAACACCGGGGAGCTGTTTTTT.

This clonotype appeared a single time. The chain couples TRBV20-1 to TRBJ1-1, with a weak D call TRBD1 (5 bases). The CDR3 is 14 residues long. Between the trimmed V and J ends, which lost 6 bases and 2 bases, there was a span of 16 bases. CDR1 is DFQATT and CDR2 is SNEGSKA in the germline V gene (reference sequence). DNA for the CDR3: TGCAGTGCCCCCCCCGCGGGGCTAAACACTGAAGCTTTCTTT. This encodes CSAPPAGLNTEAFF.

The chain is built from TRBV14 and TRBJ2-3; the match to TRBD2 covers 12 bases. The V segment lost 4 bases and the J segment 2 bases; nucleotides outside the gene matches: 4. The CDR3 length is 16 residues. Germline CDR1 reads SGHDN; CDR2 reads FVKESK. The CDR3 sequence is CASSRRLAGVTDTQYF. For the CDR3, the DNA is TGTGCCAGCAGCCGTCGACTAGCGGGGGTCACAGATACGCAGTATTTT.

The rearrangement joins TRBV11-2 to TRBJ2-5, with D hard to call. Germline V gene sequence: CDR1 SGHAT, CDR2 FQNNGV. Trimming left V 5 bases short and J 0 bases short, with 10 bases between. The CDR3 sequence is 14 residues long. The CDR3 bases are TGTGCCAGCAGCCCCCGCTGGGACCAAGAGACCCAGTACTTC. Amino acid sequence: CASSPRWDQETQYF.

The V and J genes are TRBV7-2 and TRBJ1-2; TRBD1 agrees at 7 bases. Trimming removed 5 bases from V and 4 bases from J; junction bases left unmatched: 7. The CDR3 extends over 14 amino acids. Germline CDR1 is SGHTA and CDR2 is FQGNSA. The CDR3 DNA reads TGTGCCAGCAGCCCGTGGGACAGCGGCTATGGCTACACCTTC. It yields the protein CASSPWDSGYGYTF.

The V gene is TRBV5-1, the J gene TRBJ1-1, with D hard to call. This CDR3 region has 14 residues. Trimming took off 4 bases at V and 1 base at J, with 11 bases between the two ends. Per the germline V gene, CDR1 is SGHRS and CDR2 is YFSETQ. The CDR3 DNA is TGCGCCAGCAGCGAGGACCCTCGGAACACTGAAGCTTTCTTT. As protein: CASSEDPRNTEAFF. Complete variable domain (other parts from reference TRBV5-1 and TRBJ1-1): KAGVTQTPRYLIKTRGQQVTLSCSPISGHRSVSWYQQTPGQGLQFLFEYFSETQRNKGNFPGRFSGRQFSNSRSEMNVSTLELGDSALYLCASSEDPRNTEAFFGQGTRLTVV.

This clonotype was seen only a few times. The rearrangement joins TRBV6-5 to TRBJ2-7; 14 nucleotides line up with TRBD2. This CDR3 has 17 residues. CDR1 is MNHEY and CDR2 is SVGAGI in the germline V gene. Unmatched junction bases numbered 6, after V lost 1 base and J lost 4 bases. The CDR3 DNA reads TGTGCCAGCAGTTACTTGACTAGCGGGAGGGCAGTGTACGAGCAGTACTTC. Translating gives CASSYLTSGRAVYEQYF.

The chain joins TRBV4-2 to TRBJ2-1; D remains unclear. CDR1 is LGHNA and CDR2 is YNFKEQ in the germline V gene. CDR3 length equals 15 residues. Trimming cost V 0 bases and J 7 bases, with 13 bases left between them. CDR3 nucleotide sequence: TGTGCCAGCAGCCAAGACACCCAAACCAGAAATGAGCAGTTCTTC. This translates into CASSQDTQTRNEQFF.

This chain links TRBV7-2 with TRBJ1-1, with D tentatively TRBD1 (6 bases). The germline V gene has CDR1 SGHTA and CDR2 FQGNSA. The V and J ends lost 5 bases and 8 bases respectively, with 15 bases between them. This CDR3 is 13 amino acids long. The CDR3, as DNA: TGTGCCAGCAGCGTCCACAGGGCCACCGAAGCTTTCTTT. Translating gives CASSVHRATEAFF.

This chain uses TRBV10-3 with TRBJ2-7; the D is unclear. This CDR3 has 13 residues. Trimming shortened V by 5 bases and J by 2 bases, and 10 bases separated the two germline ends. The germline CDR1 and CDR2 sequences are ENHRY and SYGVKD. The CDR3: CAISKAETYEQYF. CDR3 sequence (DNA): TGTGCCATCAGTAAGGCAGAGACCTACGAGCAGTACTTC.

The chain is built from TRBV5-1 and TRBJ2-1; 14 bases fit TRBD2. Trimming took 3 bases from V and 10 from J; bases not matched to a gene: 6. Germline assignment: CDR1 SGHRS and CDR2 YFSETQ. The CDR3 extends over 15 amino acids. The chain's CDR3 is CASSSTSGRAWEQFF. Here the CDR3 DNA reads TGCGCCAGCAGCTCGACTAGCGGGAGGGCGTGGGAGCAGTTCTTC.

This clonotype has a single count. The conserved final phenylalanine or tryptophan is absent from the CDR3, which likely points to a read error. The chain joins TRBV27 to TRBJ2-5, with D maybe TRBD1 (6 bases). The germline V and J ends were trimmed by 5 bases and 5 bases, with 15 bases remaining between them. The germline CDR1 and CDR2 sequences are MNHEY and SMNVEV (reference sequence). The CDR3 consists of 14 residues. DNA for the CDR3: TGTGCCAGCAGTGGAACAGGGTTAGGGGAGACCCAGTACTAC. This codes for CASSGTGLGETQYY.

The J gene is TRBJ1-3, the V gene TRBV20-1; TRBD1 matches at 7 bases. The germline V gene has CDR1 DFQATT and CDR2 SNEGSKA (reference sequence). After removal of 6 bases from V and 0 bases from J, the junction contained 8 bases not matched to a gene. The CDR3 loop spans 15 amino acids. The CDR3: CSATTGKGSGNTIYF. The DNA for the CDR3 is TGCAGTGCGACGACAGGGAAGGGCTCTGGAAACACCATATATTTT.

This clonotype was picked up a small number of times. V usage is TRBV28 and J usage is TRBJ1-2; D gene ambiguous. This CDR3 spans 12 amino acids. V was pared by 7 bases and J by 8 bases, with 14 bases between. Germline CDR1 and CDR2: MDHEN and SYDVKM. The CDR3 nucleotides are TGTGCCAGCACTCCGGAACAAAGGGGCTACACCTTC. It yields the protein CASTPEQRGYTF.